One and the same sample provided the 10 T cell receptor beta chains below, sequenced in a study of cytomegalovirus exposure and HLA in healthy donors. Assay: immunoSEQ multiplex PCR; the TCRdb copy retains only in-frame clones and omits some. The sample shows roughly 350,000 clones, roughly 90% of them seen only once. Sequencing was carried out using PBMCs. The receptor source for this set is a woman between 18 and 30 years old in good health and CMV-seronegative.

The chain carries TRBV7-2 and TRBJ2-3; D gene uncertain. From germline, CDR1 is SGHTA and CDR2 FQGNSA. The CDR3 length is 14 residues. Between the trimmed V and J ends, which lost 2 bases and 2 bases, there was a span of 8 bases. In nucleotides, the CDR3 is TGTGCCAGCAGCTTAAACGCTATCACAGATACGCAGTATTTT. It translates to CASSLNAITDTQYF.

This clone was seen just once. V is TRBV28 and J is TRBJ2-7; 15 bases line up with TRBD2. With V trimmed by 6 bases and J by 4 bases, 7 bases remained unmatched. Germline CDR1 and CDR2: MDHEN and SYDVKM. CDR3 length: 16 residues. This CDR3 is CASSKDGTSGRYEQYF. In nucleotides, the CDR3 is TGTGCCAGCAGCAAGGACGGGACTAGCGGGAGGTACGAGCAGTACTTC.

V and J are TRBV27 and TRBJ2-1; tentative D call: TRBD2 (5 bases). The CDR3 length is 14 residues. CDR1 is MNHEY and CDR2 is SMNVEV in the germline V gene (reference sequence). The ends were cut back, 1 base at V and 5 bases at J, with 9 bases in the middle. CDR3 DNA: TGTGCCAGCAGTTTATGGGCGGGCCACAATGAGCAGTTCTTC. Encoded protein: CASSLWAGHNEQFF.

The chain joins TRBV7-9 to TRBJ2-7, with 8 nucleotides matching TRBD2. Germline V lookup: CDR1 SEHNR, CDR2 FQNEAQ (reference sequence). The CDR3 length is 15 residues. With 0 bases clipped from V and 3 bases from J, the junction kept 4 bases outside the gene matches. Here the CDR3 DNA reads TGTGCCAGCAGCTTAGCGCCAGCGGGAGACTACGAGCAGTACTTC. It encodes CASSLAPAGDYEQYF.

CDR3 region: CASSEGASRWETQYF. As DNA, the CDR3 is TGTGCCAGCAGTGAGGGGGCCAGCCGTTGGGAGACCCAGTACTTC. The rearrangement links TRBV25-1 to TRBJ2-5, with D perhaps TRBD1 (6 bases). The CDR3 runs to 15 residues. Looked up from germline, CDR1 is MGHDK and CDR2 is SYGVNS. Trimming left V 3 bases short and J 5 bases short, with 16 bases between.

The count of this clone is one. The gene calls are TRBV6-5 and TRBJ1-2; a possible D gene is TRBD1 (6 bases). The CDR3 length is 14 residues. Per the germline V gene, CDR1 is MNHEY and CDR2 is SVGAGI. Trimming took off 8 bases at V and 7 bases at J, with 20 bases between the two ends. CDR3 DNA: TGTGCCAGCTCCACGCCGGGGAGGGGGGTTGGCTACACCTTC. Protein: CASSTPGRGVGYTF.

The chain recombines TRBV11-2 with TRBJ2-7; weak D call: TRBD1 (6 bases). Trimming removed 1 base at V and 6 bases at J, with 13 bases between. CDR1 SGHAT and CDR2 FQNNGV come from the germline V gene. The CDR3 has 14 amino acids. CDR3 DNA sequence: TGTGCCAGCAGCTTAGTAGCAGGGGTGGGCGAGCAGTACTTC. Protein: CASSLVAGVGEQYF.

The V gene is TRBV6-1, the J gene TRBJ2-2; 8 bases match TRBD1. The length of the CDR3 is 13 residues. The ends lost 9 bases at V and 1 base at J; junction bases unmatched: 1. Germline V gene data show CDR1 as MNHNS and CDR2 as SASEGT. CDR3 nucleotide sequence: TGTGCCAGTGGACAGGGGAACACCGGGGAGCTGTTTTTT. It yields the protein CASGQGNTGELFF.

The chain couples TRBV10-3 to TRBJ2-2, with TRBD1 as a possible D gene (5 bases). V lost 2 bases, J lost 2 bases, and 6 bases lay in between. The V gene's germline CDR1 is ENHRY and CDR2 SYGVKD. This CDR3 has 14 amino acids. The CDR3 reads CAISEDSNTGELFF. In DNA, the CDR3 is TGTGCCATCAGTGAGGACAGCAACACCGGGGAGCTGTTTTTT.

The CDR3 protein is CASSIDSGPPYEQYF. The CDR3 bases are TGTGCCAGTAGTATAGACTCTGGGCCTCCCTACGAGCAGTACTTC. This rearrangement joins TRBV19 to TRBJ2-7; no firm D call. CDR1 is LNHDA and CDR2 is SQIVND in the germline V gene (reference sequence). V was pared by 0 bases and J by 2 bases, with 11 bases between. The CDR3 length is 15 residues. The full variable domain, rest sourced from reference TRBV19 and TRBJ2-7, is DGGITQSPKYLFRKEGQNVTLSCEQNLNHDAMYWYRQDPGQGLRLIYYSQIVNDFQKGDIAEGYSVSREKKESFPLTVTSAQKNPTAFYLCASSIDSGPPYEQYFGPGTRLTVT.